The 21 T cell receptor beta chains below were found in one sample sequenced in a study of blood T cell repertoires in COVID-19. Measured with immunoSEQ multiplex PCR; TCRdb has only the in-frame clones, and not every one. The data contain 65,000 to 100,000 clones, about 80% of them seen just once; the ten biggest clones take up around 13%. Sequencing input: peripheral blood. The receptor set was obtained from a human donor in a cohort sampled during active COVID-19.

CDR3 sequence: CASSRGLNGNTIYF. CDR3 DNA: TGTGCCAGCAGTCGGGGGCTGAATGGAAACACCATATATTTT. The V gene is TRBV6-6, the J gene TRBJ1-3, with a possible D match to TRBD1 (6 bases). V lost 5 bases, J lost 3 bases, and 11 bases lay in between. This CDR3 comprises 14 residues. The V gene's germline CDR1 is MNHNY and CDR2 SVGAGI (reference sequence).

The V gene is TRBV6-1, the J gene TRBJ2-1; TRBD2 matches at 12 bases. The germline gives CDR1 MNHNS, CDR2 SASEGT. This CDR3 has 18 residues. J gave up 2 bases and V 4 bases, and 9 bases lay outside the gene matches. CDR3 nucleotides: TGTGCCAGCAGTGTTTCTAGCGGGGGGGCCAGTCCCTACAATGAGCAGTTCTTC. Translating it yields CASSVSSGGASPYNEQFF.

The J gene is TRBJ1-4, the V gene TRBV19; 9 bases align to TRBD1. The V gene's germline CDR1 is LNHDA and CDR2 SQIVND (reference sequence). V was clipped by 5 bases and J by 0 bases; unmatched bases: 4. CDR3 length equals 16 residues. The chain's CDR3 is CASSPRTGATNEKLFF. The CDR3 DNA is TGTGCCAGTAGTCCTAGGACAGGGGCAACTAATGAAAAACTGTTTTTT.

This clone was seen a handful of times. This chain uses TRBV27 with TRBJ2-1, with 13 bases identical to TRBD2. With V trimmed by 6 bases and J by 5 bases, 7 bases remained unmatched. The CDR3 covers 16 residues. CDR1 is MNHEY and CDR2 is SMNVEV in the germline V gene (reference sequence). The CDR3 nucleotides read TGTGCCAGCAGCCCCGGGACTAGCGGGACTAACAATGAGCAGTTCTTC. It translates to CASSPGTSGTNNEQFF.

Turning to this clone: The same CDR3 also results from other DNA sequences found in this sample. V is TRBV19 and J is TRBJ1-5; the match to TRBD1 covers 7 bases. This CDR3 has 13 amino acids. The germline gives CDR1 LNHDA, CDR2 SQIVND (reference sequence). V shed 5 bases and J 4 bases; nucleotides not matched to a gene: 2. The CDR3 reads CASSPDRNQPQHF. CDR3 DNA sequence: TGTGCCAGTAGTCCGGACAGGAATCAGCCCCAGCATTTT.

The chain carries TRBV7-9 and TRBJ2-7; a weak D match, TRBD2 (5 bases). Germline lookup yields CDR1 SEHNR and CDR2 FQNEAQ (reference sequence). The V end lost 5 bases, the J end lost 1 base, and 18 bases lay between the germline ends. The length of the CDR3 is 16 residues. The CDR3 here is CASSPAGRRTSYEQYF. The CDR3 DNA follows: TGTGCCAGCAGCCCCGCCGGACGGCGGACTTCCTACGAGCAGTACTTC.

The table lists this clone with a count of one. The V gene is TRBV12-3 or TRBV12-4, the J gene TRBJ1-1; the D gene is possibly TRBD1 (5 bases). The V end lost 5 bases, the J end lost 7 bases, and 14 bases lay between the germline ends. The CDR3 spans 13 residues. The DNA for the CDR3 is TGTGCCAGCAGTGATCAGGGTACGGATGAAGCTTTCTTT. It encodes CASSDQGTDEAFF.

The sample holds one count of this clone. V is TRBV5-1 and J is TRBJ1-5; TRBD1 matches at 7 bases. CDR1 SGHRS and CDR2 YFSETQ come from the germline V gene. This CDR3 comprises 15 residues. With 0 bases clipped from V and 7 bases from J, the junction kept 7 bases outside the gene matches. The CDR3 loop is CASSLEGQVEQPQHF. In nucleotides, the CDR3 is TGCGCCAGCAGCTTGGAAGGACAGGTGGAACAGCCCCAGCATTTT.

The CDR3 sequence: CASSPGLGETQYF. The CDR3 nucleotides read TGTGCCAGCTCACCGGGACTAGGCGAGACCCAGTACTTC. V is TRBV18 and J is TRBJ2-5, with 8 bases lining up with TRBD2. The CDR3 has 13 residues. The V segment lost 3 bases and the J segment 5 bases; nucleotides outside the gene matches: 2. Germline V gene lookup returns CDR1 KGHSH and CDR2 LQKENI.

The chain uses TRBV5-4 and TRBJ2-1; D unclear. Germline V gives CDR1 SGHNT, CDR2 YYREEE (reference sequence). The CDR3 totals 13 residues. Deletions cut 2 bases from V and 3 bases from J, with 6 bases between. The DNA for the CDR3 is TGTGCCAGCAGCTTCACGAGCTACAATGAGCAGTTCTTC. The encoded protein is CASSFTSYNEQFF.

As DNA, the CDR3 is TGCGCCAGCAGCTCCGAGTTTAGCCTAGCCAAAAACATTCAGTACTTC. Its protein is CASSSEFSLAKNIQYF. The genes are TRBV5-1 and TRBJ2-4; D is uncertain. Trimming took off 3 bases at V and 0 bases at J, with 13 bases between the two ends. CDR3 size: 16 residues. The V gene's germline CDR1 is SGHRS and CDR2 YFSETQ.

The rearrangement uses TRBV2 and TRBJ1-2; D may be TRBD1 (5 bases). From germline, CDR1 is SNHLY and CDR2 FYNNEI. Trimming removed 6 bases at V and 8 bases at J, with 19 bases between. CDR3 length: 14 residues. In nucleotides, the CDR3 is TGTGCCAGCAGGGGGGACTTTAGATCGGTCGGCTACACCTTC. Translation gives CASRGDFRSVGYTF. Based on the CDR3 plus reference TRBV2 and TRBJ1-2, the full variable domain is EPEVTQTPSHQVTQMGQEVILRCVPISNHLYFYWYRQILGQKVEFLVSFYNNEISEKSEIFDDQFSVERPDGSNFTLKIRSTKLEDSAMYFCASRGDFRSVGYTFGSGTRLTVV.

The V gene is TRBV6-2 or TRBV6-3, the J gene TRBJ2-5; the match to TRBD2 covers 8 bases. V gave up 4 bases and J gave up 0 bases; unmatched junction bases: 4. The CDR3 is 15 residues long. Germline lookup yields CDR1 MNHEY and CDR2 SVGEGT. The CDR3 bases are TGTGCCAGCAGTTGGGGAGCGGGGGACCAAGAGACCCAGTACTTC. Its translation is CASSWGAGDQETQYF.

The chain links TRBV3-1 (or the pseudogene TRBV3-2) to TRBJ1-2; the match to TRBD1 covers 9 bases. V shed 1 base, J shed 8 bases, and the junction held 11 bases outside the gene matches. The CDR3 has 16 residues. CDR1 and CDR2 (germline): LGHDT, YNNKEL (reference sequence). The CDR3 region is CASSQGGTGLTGGYTF. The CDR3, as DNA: TGTGCCAGCAGCCAAGGTGGGACAGGGCTCACGGGAGGCTACACCTTC.

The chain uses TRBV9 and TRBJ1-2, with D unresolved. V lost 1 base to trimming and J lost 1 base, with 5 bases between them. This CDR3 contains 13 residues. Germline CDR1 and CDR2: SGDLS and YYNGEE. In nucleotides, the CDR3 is TGTGCCAGCAGCGTACAGGATAACTATGGCTACACCTTC. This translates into CASSVQDNYGYTF.

Written as DNA, the CDR3 is TGTGCCAGTAGTCCCCCCAGGGGACAGGTGCTTAGGGATGAGCAGTTCTTC. Its protein product is CASSPPRGQVLRDEQFF. V usage is TRBV19 and J usage is TRBJ2-1; 8 bases align to TRBD1. Germline assignment: CDR1 LNHDA and CDR2 SQIVND (reference sequence). The CDR3 spans 17 residues. J was trimmed by 8 bases and V by 5 bases; bases with no gene match: 17.

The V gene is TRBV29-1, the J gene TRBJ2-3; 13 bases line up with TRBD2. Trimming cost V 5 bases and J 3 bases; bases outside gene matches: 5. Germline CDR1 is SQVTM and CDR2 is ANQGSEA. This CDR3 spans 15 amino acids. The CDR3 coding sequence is TGCAGCGTTCGACTAGCGGGGGGCGGGACAGATACGCAGTATTTT. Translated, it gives CSVRLAGGGTDTQYF.

As DNA, the CDR3 is TGCAGCGTTGCCCCAAGGGACAGGGGAGAGACCCAGTACTTC. Amino acid sequence: CSVAPRDRGETQYF. The chain joins TRBV29-1 to TRBJ2-5; 10 bases are a match to TRBD1. This CDR3 contains 14 residues. The germline CDR1 and CDR2 sequences are SQVTM and ANQGSEA. V dropped 4 bases and J dropped 4; count of bases not matched to a gene: 6.

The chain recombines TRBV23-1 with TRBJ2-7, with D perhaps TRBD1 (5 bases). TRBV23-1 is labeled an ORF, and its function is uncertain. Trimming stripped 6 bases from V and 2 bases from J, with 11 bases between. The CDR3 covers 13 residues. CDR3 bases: TGCGCCAGCAGGCGACAGAGGACCTACGAGCAGTACTTC. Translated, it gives CASRRQRTYEQYF.

The CDR3 DNA sequence: TGTGCCAGCAGTGCAGCTAGCGGGGGGAGGGATACGCAGTATTTT. It specifies CASSAASGGRDTQYF. The chain employs TRBV2 and TRBJ2-3, with 11 bases lining up with TRBD2. Germline trimming cut 4 bases from V and 6 bases from J; bases unmatched to any gene: 6. The CDR3 extends over 15 amino acids. Germline V gene data show CDR1 as SNHLY and CDR2 as FYNNEI.

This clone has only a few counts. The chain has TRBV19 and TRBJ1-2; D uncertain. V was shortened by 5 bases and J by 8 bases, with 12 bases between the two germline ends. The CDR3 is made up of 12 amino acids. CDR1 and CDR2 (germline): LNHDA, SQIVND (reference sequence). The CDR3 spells CASSPLNGGYTF. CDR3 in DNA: TGTGCCAGTAGTCCCCTGAACGGGGGCTACACCTTC.